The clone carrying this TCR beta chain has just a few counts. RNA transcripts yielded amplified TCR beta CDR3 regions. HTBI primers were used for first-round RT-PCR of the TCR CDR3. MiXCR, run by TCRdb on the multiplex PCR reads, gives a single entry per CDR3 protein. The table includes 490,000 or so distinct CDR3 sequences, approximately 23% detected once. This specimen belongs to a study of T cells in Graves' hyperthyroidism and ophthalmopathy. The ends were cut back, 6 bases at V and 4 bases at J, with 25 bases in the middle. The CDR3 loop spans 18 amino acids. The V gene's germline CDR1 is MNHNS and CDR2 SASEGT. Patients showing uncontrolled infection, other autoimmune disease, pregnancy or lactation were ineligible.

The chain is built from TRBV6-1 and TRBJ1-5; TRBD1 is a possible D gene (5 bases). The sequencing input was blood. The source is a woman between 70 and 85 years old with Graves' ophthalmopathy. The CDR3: CASRRGGEWMVANQPQHF. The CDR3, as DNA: TGTGCCAGCAGACGGGGGGGGGAATGGATGGTGGCAAATCAGCCCCAGCATTTT.